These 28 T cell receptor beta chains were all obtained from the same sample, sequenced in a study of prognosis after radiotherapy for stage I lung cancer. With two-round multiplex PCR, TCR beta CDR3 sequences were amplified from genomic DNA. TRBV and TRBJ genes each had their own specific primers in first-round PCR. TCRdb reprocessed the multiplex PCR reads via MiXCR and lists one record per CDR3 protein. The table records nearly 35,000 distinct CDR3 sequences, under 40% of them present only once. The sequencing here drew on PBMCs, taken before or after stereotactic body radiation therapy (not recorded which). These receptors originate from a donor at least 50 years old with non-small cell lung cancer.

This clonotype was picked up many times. The DNA for the CDR3 is TGTGCCTGGAGTGTCCAGCCTAGCAACTATGGCTACACCTTC. Its protein is CAWSVQPSNYGYTF. V and J are TRBV30 and TRBJ1-2, with D unresolved. V lost 0 bases and J lost 2, with 10 bases in between. The CDR3 is 14 residues long. Germline lookup yields CDR1 GTSNPN and CDR2 SVGIG (reference sequence).

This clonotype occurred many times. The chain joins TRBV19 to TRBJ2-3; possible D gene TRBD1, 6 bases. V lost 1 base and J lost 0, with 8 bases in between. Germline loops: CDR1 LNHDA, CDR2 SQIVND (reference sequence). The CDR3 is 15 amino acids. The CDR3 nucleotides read TGTGCCAGTAGTATAGCCCAGGGGAGCACAGATACGCAGTATTTT. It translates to CASSIAQGSTDTQYF.

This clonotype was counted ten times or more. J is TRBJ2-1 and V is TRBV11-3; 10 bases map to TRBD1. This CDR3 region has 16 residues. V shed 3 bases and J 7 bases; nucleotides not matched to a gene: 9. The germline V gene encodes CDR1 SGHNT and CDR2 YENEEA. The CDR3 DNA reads TGTGCCAGCAGCTTTGGTGAGGGACAGGGGTTAAATGAGCAGTTCTTC. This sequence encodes CASSFGEGQGLNEQFF.

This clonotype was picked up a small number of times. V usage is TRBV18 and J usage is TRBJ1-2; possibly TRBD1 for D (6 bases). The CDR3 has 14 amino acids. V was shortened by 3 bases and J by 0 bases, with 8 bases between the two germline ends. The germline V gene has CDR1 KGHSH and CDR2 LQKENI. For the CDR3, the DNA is TGTGCCAGCTCACCGGACAGAACTAACTATGGCTACACCTTC. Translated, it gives CASSPDRTNYGYTF.

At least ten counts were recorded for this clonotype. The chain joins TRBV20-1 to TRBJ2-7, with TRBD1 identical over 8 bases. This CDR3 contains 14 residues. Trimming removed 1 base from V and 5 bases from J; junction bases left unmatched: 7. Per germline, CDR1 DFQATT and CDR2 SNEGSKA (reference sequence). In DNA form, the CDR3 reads TGCAGTGCTAGAGTATCCAGGGGGCTCAACGAGCAGTACTTC. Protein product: CSARVSRGLNEQYF.

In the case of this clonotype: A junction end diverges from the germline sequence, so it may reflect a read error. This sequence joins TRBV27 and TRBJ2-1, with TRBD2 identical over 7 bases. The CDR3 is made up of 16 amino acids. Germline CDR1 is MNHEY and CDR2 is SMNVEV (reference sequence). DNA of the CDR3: TGTGCCAGCAGTTTTAAGACTAGCCATGCCTACAATGAGAAGTTCTTC. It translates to CASSFKTSHAYNEKFF.

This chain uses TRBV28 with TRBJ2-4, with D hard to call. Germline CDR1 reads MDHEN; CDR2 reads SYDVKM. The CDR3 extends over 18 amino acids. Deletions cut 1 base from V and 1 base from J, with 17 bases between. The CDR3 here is CASSLSPLGSLAKNIQYF. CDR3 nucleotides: TGTGCCAGCAGTTTATCTCCCCTGGGTAGTTTGGCCAAAAACATTCAGTACTTC. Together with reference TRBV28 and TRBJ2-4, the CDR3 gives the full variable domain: DVKVTQSSRYLVKRTGEKVFLECVQDMDHENMFWYRQDPGLGLRLIYFSYDVKMKEKGDIPEGYSVSREKKERFSLILESASTNQTSMYLCASSLSPLGSLAKNIQYFGAGTRLSVL.

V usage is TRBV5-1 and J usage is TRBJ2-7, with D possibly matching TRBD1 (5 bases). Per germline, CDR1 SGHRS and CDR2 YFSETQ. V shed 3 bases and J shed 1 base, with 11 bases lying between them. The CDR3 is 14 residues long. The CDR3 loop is CASSSKGISYEQYF. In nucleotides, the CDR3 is TGCGCCAGCAGCTCGAAGGGGATATCCTACGAGCAGTACTTC.

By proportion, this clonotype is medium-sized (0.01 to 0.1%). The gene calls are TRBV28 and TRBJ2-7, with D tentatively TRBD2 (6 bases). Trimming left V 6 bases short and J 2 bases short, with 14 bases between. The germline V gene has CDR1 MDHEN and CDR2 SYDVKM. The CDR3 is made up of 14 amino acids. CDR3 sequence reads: CASRLGTGAYEQYF. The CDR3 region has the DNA TGTGCCAGCAGGTTAGGGACGGGAGCCTACGAGCAGTACTTC.

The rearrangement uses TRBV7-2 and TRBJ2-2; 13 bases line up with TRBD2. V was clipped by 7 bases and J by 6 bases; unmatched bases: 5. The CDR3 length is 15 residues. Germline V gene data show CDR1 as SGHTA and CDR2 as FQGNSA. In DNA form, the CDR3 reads TGTGCCAGCACCCGACTAGCGGGGGGAGCCGGGGAGCTGTTTTTT. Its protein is CASTRLAGGAGELFF.

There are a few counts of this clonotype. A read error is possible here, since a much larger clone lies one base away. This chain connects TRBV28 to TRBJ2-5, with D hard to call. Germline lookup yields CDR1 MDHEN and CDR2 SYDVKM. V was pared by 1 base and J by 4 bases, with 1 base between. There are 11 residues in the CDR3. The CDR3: CASSLLETQYF. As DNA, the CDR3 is TGTGCCAGCAGTTTATTAGAGACCCAGTACTTC.

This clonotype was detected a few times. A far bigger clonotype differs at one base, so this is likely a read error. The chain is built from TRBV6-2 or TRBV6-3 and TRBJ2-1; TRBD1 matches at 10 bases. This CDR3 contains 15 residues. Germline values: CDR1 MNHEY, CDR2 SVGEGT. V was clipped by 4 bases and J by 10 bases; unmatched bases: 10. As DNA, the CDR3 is TGTGCCAGCAGTTCCGTCCGGACAGGGGGGAAGGAGCAGTTCTTC. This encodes CASSSVRTGGKEQFF.

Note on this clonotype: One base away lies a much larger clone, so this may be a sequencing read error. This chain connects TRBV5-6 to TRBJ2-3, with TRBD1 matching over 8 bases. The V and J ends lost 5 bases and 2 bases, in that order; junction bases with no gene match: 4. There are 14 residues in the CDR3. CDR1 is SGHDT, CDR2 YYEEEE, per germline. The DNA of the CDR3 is TGTGCCAGCAGATTGACAGGGGCCACAGATACGCAGTATTTT. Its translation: CASRLTGATDTQYF.

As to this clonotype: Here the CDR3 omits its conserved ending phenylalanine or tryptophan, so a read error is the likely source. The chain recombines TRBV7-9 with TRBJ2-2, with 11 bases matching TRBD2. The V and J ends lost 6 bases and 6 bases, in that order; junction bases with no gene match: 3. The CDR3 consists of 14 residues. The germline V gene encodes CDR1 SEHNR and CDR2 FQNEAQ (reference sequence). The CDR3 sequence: CASSLAGGSGELFS. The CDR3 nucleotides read TGTGCCAGCAGTCTAGCGGGAGGTTCCGGGGAGCTGTTTTCT.

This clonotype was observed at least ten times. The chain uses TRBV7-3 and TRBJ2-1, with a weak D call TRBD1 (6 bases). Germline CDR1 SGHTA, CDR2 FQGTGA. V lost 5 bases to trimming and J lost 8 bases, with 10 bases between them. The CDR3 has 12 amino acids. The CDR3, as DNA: TGTGCCAGCAGCCCCGACAGGCATGAGCAGTTCTTC. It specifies CASSPDRHEQFF.

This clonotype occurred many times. The CDR3, as DNA: TGTGCCAGCAGTTCGCAACAGGGACCGAATTCACCCCTCCACTTT. It yields the protein CASSSQQGPNSPLHF. The genes are TRBV28 and TRBJ1-6; a weak D match, TRBD1 (6 bases). This CDR3 region has 15 residues. Germline V gives CDR1 MDHEN, CDR2 SYDVKM. V was trimmed by 4 bases and J by 7 bases, leaving 14 bases between them.

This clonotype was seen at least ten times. This CDR3 reads CATSKELPGTGKGEQYF. As DNA, the CDR3 is TGTGCCACCAGCAAAGAGCTCCCCGGGACAGGGAAGGGAGAGCAGTACTTC. The genes are TRBV15 and TRBJ2-7; 9 bases fit TRBD1. The CDR3 is 17 amino acids. Germline CDR1 is LNHNV and CDR2 is YYDKDF (reference sequence). V gave up 4 bases and J gave up 7 bases; unmatched junction bases: 17.

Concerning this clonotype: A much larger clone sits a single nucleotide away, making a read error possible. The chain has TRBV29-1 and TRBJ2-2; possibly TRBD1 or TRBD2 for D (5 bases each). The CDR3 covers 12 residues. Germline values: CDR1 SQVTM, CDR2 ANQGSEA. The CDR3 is CSVDSGTGDLFF. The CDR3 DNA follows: TGCAGCGTTGATTCGGGGACCGGGGATCTGTTTTTT.

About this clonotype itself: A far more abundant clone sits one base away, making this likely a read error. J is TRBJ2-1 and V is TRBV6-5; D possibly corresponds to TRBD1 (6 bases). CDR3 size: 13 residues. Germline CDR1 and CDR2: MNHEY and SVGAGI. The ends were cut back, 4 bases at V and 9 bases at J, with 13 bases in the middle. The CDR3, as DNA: TGTGCCAGCAGTTTGGTACAGGGCGTTGAGCAGTTCTTC. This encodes CASSLVQGVEQFF.

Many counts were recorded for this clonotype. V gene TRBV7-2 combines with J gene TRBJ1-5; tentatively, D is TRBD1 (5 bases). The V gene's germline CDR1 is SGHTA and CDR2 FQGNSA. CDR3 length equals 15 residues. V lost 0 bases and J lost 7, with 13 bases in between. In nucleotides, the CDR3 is TGTGCCAGCAGCTTAGCGCGAGGCGGGGGGCAGCCCCAGCATTTT. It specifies CASSLARGGGQPQHF.

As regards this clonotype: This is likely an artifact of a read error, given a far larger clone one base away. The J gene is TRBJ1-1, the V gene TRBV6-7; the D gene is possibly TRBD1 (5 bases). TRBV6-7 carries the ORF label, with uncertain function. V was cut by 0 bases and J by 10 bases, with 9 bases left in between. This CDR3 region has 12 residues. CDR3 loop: CASSYSNGGAFF. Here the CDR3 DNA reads TGTGCCAGCAGTTACTCGAACGGGGGAGCTTTCTTT.

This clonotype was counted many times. The CDR3, as DNA: TGCGCCAGCAGCTTGGGACTAGCGAACTCGTTCACCGGGGAGCTGTTTTTT. It translates to CASSLGLANSFTGELFF. The chain has TRBV5-1 and TRBJ2-2, with 8 bases that match TRBD2. V lost 0 bases and J lost 4; bases outside the gene matches: 8. CDR3 length equals 17 residues. CDR1 SGHRS and CDR2 YFSETQ come from the germline V gene.

In DNA form, the CDR3 reads TGTGCCAGCAGTTACTCCTCCCCGCTGGGCGCAGATACGCAGTATTTT. Translating it yields CASSYSSPLGADTQYF. The chain has TRBV6-5 and TRBJ2-3; no reliable D call. Per the germline V gene, CDR1 is MNHEY and CDR2 is SVGAGI. With 0 bases removed from V and 4 bases from J, the gap between germline ends came to 14 bases. The length of the CDR3 is 16 residues.

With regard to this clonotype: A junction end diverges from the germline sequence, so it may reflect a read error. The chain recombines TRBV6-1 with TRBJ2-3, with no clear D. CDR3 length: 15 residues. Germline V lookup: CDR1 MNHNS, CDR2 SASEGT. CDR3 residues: CVSSPNPAITDTQYF. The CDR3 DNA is TGTGTCAGCAGTCCAAACCCCGCTATCACAGATACGCAGTATTTT.

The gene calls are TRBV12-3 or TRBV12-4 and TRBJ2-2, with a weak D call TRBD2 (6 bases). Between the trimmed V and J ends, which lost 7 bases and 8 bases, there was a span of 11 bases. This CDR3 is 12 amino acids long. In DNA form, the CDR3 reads TGTGCCAGCAATGGCGGGGCTGGGGAGCTGTTTTTT. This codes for CASNGGAGELFF.

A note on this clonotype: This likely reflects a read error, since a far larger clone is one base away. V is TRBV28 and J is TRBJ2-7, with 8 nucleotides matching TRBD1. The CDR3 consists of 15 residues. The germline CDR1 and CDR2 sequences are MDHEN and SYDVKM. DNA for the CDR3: TGTGCCATCAGTGAAAGACAGGGGTCGTTGCGGGACCAGTACTTC. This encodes CAISERQGSLRDQYF.

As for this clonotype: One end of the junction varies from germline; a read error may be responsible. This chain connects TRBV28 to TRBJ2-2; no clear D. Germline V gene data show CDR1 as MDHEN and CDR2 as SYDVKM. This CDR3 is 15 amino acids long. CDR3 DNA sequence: TGTGCCAGCAGCCCCCTGGGGTGGAACACCTGGGAGCTGTTTTTT. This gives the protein CASSPLGWNTWELFF. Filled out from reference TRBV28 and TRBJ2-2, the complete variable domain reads DVKVTQSSRYLVKRTGEKVFLECVQDMDHENMFWYRQDPGLGLRLIYFSYDVKMKEKGDIPEGYSVSREKKERFSLILESASTNQTSMYLCASSPLGWNTWELFFGEGSRLTVL.

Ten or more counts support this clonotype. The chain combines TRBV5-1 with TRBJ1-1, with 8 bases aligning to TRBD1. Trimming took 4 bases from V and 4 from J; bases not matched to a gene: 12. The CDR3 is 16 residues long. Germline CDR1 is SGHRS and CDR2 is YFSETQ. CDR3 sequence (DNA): TGCGCCAGCAGCCAAGCACCGGGACAGGTATCCACTGAAGCTTTCTTT. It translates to CASSQAPGQVSTEAFF.